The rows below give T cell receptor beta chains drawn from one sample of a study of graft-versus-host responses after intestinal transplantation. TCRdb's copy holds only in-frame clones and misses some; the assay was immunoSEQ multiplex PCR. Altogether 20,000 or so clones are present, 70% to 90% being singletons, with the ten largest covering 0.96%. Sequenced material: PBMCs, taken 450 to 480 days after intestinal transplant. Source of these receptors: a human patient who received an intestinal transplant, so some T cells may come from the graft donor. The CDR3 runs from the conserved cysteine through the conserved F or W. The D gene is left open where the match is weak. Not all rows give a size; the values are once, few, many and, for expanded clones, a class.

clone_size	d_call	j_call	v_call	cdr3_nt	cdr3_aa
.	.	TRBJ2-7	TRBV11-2	TGTGCCAGCAGCTTAGATCTTTATGTCAGGGACTACGAGCAGTACTTC	CASSLDLYVRDYEQYF
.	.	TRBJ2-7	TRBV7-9	TGTGCCAGCAGCTCTCCGGACAGCTCCTACGAGCAGTACTTC	CASSSPDSSYEQYF
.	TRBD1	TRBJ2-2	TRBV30	TGTGCCTGGGGGACAGGGGTCAACACCGGGGAGCTGTTTTTT	CAWGTGVNTGELFF
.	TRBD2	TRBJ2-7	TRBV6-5	TGTGCCAGCAGTGAAGGGACTACGCCGTACGAGCAGTACTTC	CASSEGTTPYEQYF
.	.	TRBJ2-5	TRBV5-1	TGCGCCAGCAGCCCTATTAGGGGACCTCAAGAGACCCAGTACTTC	CASSPIRGPQETQYF
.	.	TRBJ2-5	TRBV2	TGTGCCACTGGTGTCCAGGGTTGGGAGACCCAGTACTTC	CATGVQGWETQYF
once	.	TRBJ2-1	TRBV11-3	TGTGCCAGCAGCGCCTATCGAGGGTCCTACAATGAGCAGTTCTTC	CASSAYRGSYNEQFF
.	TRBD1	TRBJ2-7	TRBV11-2	TGTGCCAGCAGCTGGGTTCCGGGACAGGTCTACGAGCAGTACTTC	CASSWVPGQVYEQYF
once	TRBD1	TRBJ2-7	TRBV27	TGCGCCAGCAGTTTGGGGACAGGCCCTTCCTACGAGCAGTACTTC	CASSLGTGPSYEQYF
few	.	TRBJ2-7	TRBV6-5	TGTGCCAGCAGTTACACGAACGGCTACGAGCAGTACTTC	CASSYTNGYEQYF
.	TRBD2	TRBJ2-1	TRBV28	TGTGCCAGCAGCCTAGCGGGAGGGGTGGTCAATGAGCAGTTCTTC	CASSLAGGVVNEQFF
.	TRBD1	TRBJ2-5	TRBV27	TGTGCCAGCAGAAGGACAGGGGGCTTTGGGAAAGAGACCCAGTACTTC	CASRRTGGFGKETQYF
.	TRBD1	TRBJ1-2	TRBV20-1	TGCAGTGCTGAGACAGGGGAAGGCTACACCTTC	CSAETGEGYTF
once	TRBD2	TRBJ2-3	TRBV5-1	TGCGCCAGCAGCTTAACTAGCGGGAGTGATACGCAGTATTTT	CASSLTSGSDTQYF
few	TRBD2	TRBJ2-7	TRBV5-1	TGCGCCAGCAGCTTGGCCCTAGCGGGAGTGGTATGGAGCGTCTACGAGCAGTACTTC	CASSLALAGVVWSVYEQYF
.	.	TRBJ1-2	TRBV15	TGTGCCACCAGCAGAGGCCGGGAGGGCTCCTATGGCTACACCTTC	CATSRGREGSYGYTF
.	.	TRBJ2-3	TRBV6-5	TGTGCCAGCAGTGTGGCGGAGGAAAGCACAGATACGCAGTATTTT	CASSVAEESTDTQYF
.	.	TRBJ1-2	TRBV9	TGTGCCAGCAGCGTATCGGAGAACAGGGCCTATGGCTACACCTTC	CASSVSENRAYGYTF
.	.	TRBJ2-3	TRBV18	TGTGCCAGCTCACCACCGACGGGCCTCGGCACAGATACGCAGTATTTT	CASSPPTGLGTDTQYF
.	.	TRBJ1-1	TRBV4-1	TGCGCCAGCAGCCAAGGATCCCTCCAGCCGCTGGGGACTGAAGCTTTCTTT	CASSQGSLQPLGTEAFF
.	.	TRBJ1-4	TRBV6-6	TGTGCCAGCAGCTTAGATCCGGGACGGCGACCACTGTTTTTT	CASSLDPGRRPLFF
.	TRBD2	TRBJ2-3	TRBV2	TGTGCCAGCAGCCCCGGGACTAGCTACACAGATACGCAGTATTTT	CASSPGTSYTDTQYF
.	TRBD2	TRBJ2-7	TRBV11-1	TGTGCCAGCAGCTTCAGGCTAGCGGGAGGGAGCTCCTACGAGCAGTACTTC	CASSFRLAGGSSYEQYF
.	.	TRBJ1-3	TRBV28	TGTGCCAGCAGTTTAATGAGGCAGGCTGGAAACACCATATATTTT	CASSLMRQAGNTIYF
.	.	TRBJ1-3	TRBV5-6	TGTGCCAGCAGCTTAGTTCCGGGAATGGCGAACACCATATATTTT	CASSLVPGMANTIYF
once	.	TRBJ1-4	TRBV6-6	TGTGCCAGCAGCAAAGCTACGGGCGCTAATGAAAAACTGTTTTTT	CASSKATGANEKLFF
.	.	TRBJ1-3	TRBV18	TGTGCCAGCTCCTACTACGCTGGAAACACCATATATTTT	CASSYYAGNTIYF
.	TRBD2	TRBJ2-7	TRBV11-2	TGTGCCAGCAGCTTAGATGCTAGCGGGAGCTCCTACGAGCAGTACTTC	CASSLDASGSSYEQYF
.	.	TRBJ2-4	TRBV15	TGTGCCACCAGCAGAGGAAAGTTGGGACTAGCCAAAAACATTCAGTACTTC	CATSRGKLGLAKNIQYF
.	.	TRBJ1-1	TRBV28	TGTGCCAGCAGGTATCATAAAACAGCAACTGAAGCTTTCTTT	CASRYHKTATEAFF
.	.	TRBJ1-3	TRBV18	TGTGCCAGCTCACCACCGCCCGGGGAAACCATATATTTT	CASSPPPGETIYF
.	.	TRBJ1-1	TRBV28	TGTGCCAGCAGTACACCCACTGAAGCTTTCTTT	CASSTPTEAFF
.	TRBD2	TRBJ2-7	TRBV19	TGTGCCAGTAGTGCCATGGGGAGGGGCGAGCAGTACTTC	CASSAMGRGEQYF
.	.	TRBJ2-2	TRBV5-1	TGCGCCAGCAGCTTGGTGGCCACCGGGGAGCTGTTTTTT	CASSLVATGELFF
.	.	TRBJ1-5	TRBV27	TGTGCCAGCAGTGGAGGGAATAGCAATCAGCCCCAGCATTTT	CASSGGNSNQPQHF
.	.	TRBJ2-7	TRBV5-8	TGTGCCAGCGGCTACGAGCAGTACTTC	CASGYEQYF
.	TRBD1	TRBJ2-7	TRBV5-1	TGCGCCAGCAGGTACAGGGGTGGCTCCTACGAGCAGTACTTC	CASRYRGGSYEQYF
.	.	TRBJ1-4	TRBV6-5	TGTGCCAGCAGCTTAGATCCGGGACGGCGACCACTGTTTTTT	CASSLDPGRRPLFF
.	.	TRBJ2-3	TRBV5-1	TGCGCCAGCAGGTCAGGGTGTCGAGATACGCAGTATTTT	CASRSGCRDTQYF
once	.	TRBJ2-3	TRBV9	TGTGCCAGCAGCGTAGAAATGAGCACAGATACGCAGTATTTT	CASSVEMSTDTQYF
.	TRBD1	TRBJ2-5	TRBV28	TGTGCCAGCAGTCCACAGGGGTTAGGCCAAGAGACCCAGTACTTC	CASSPQGLGQETQYF
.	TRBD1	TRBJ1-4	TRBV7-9	TGTGCCAGCAGCTTGACAGGGTCGGGTGAAAAACTGTTTTTT	CASSLTGSGEKLFF
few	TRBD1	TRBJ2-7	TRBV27	TGTGCCACCAGTCCAGGGGACAGCCCCTACGAGCAGTACTTC	CATSPGDSPYEQYF
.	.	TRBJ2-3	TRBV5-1	TGCGCCAGCAGCTTGGAAGGGGCGCAGTATTTT	CASSLEGAQYF
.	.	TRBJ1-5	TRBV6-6	TGTGCCAGCAGTCCGGGGACTGTGAATCAGCCCCAGCATTTT	CASSPGTVNQPQHF